The 8 T cell receptor beta chains below all came from one sample that was sequenced in a study of T cell changes during pregnancy in multiple sclerosis. Measured with immunoSEQ multiplex PCR; TCRdb has only the in-frame clones, and not every one. The repertoire includes about 28,000 clones, nearly 90% of them detected once, and approximately 0.79% sits in the top ten. Specimen: CD4+ T cells from peripheral blood mononuclear cells, collected in the second trimester of pregnancy. Receptors were obtained from a female donor with multiple sclerosis, enrolled in a pregnancy study.

V is TRBV29-1 and J is TRBJ2-5; TRBD2 aligns across 9 bases. CDR1 and CDR2 from the germline V gene are SQVTM and ANQGSEA. This CDR3 comprises 14 residues. Unmatched junction bases numbered 8, after V lost 4 bases and J lost 5 bases. DNA for the CDR3: TGCAGCGTTGGAGCGGGGGGCGTGGGGGAGACCCAGTACTTC. Amino acid sequence: CSVGAGGVGETQYF.

This chain links TRBV30 with TRBJ1-4; the D gene is possibly TRBD1 (6 bases). Trimming took 4 bases from V and 3 from J, leaving 12 bases between them. The CDR3 is made up of 14 amino acids. Germline CDR1 reads GTSNPN; CDR2 reads SVGIG (reference sequence). Here the CDR3 reads CAWTIGGANEKLFF. The CDR3 coding sequence is TGTGCCTGGACGATAGGGGGAGCTAATGAAAAACTGTTTTTT.

V and J are TRBV2 and TRBJ2-7, with 9 bases matching TRBD2. CDR3 size: 15 residues. J gave up 1 base and V 8 bases, and 9 bases lay outside the gene matches. Germline V gene data show CDR1 as SNHLY and CDR2 as FYNNEI. CDR3 residues: CASEGGLASSYEQYF. CDR3 bases: TGTGCCAGCGAGGGAGGACTAGCGTCGTCCTACGAGCAGTACTTC.

The chain combines TRBV28 with TRBJ2-5; TRBD1 aligns across 9 bases. The V gene end was trimmed by 4 bases and the J gene end by 5 bases; junction bases not matched to a gene: 8. CDR3 length: 15 amino acids. Looked up from germline, CDR1 is MDHEN and CDR2 is SYDVKM. Written as DNA, the CDR3 is TGTGCCAGCAGTTCACCCGGGACAGGGCGGGAGACCCAGTACTTC. It codes for CASSSPGTGRETQYF.

This clone occurred once. V gene TRBV7-9 combines with J gene TRBJ1-2; no clear D gene. Germline CDR1 reads SEHNR; CDR2 reads FQNEAQ (reference sequence). Trimming removed 7 bases at V and 5 bases at J, with 17 bases between. This CDR3 is 14 amino acids long. CDR3 loop: CASNRLTHMYGYTF. The CDR3 DNA follows: TGTGCCAGCAACCGGCTGACTCATATGTATGGCTACACCTTC. The full variable domain, rest sourced from reference TRBV7-9 and TRBJ1-2, is DTGVSQNPRHKITKRGQNVTFRCDPISEHNRLYWYRQTLGQGPEFLTYFQNEAQLEKSRLLSDRFSAERPKGSFSTLEIQRTEQGDSAMYLCASNRLTHMYGYTFGSGTRLTVV.

Note on this clone: Its ends do not fully match the called genes, so a read error is possible. This chain joins TRBV2 and TRBJ1-2; D possibly corresponds to TRBD1 (5 bases). The CDR3 contains 15 residues. Per germline, CDR1 SNHLY and CDR2 FYNNEI. As DNA, the CDR3 is TGTGCCAGCAGCGAAGCACGGGGGGTAAACTATGGCTACACCTTC. It codes for CASSEARGVNYGYTF.

A single count supports this clone. The chain joins TRBV27 to TRBJ1-1, with 8 bases that match TRBD1. CDR1 and CDR2 from the germline V gene are MNHEY and SMNVEV (reference sequence). This CDR3 has 14 amino acids. Trimming took 8 bases from V and 4 from J; bases not matched to a gene: 9. The CDR3 sequence: CASHQGARVTEAFF. The CDR3 region has the DNA TGTGCCAGCCATCAGGGGGCCAGGGTCACTGAAGCTTTCTTT.

V is TRBV4-2 and J is TRBJ2-3, with 11 bases that match TRBD2. The CDR3 spans 16 residues. V dropped 4 bases and J dropped 4; count of bases not matched to a gene: 7. Germline CDR1 LGHNA, CDR2 YNFKEQ. CDR3 in DNA: TGTGCCAGCAGCCCCTTAGCGGGGGGGCGGGCAGATACGCAGTATTTT. This sequence encodes CASSPLAGGRADTQYF.